These 26 T cell receptor beta chains were sequenced from one sample in a study of T-cell memory formation after mild COVID-19. Using its own MiXCR run on the 5' RACE reads, TCRdb lists one record per CDR3 protein. This sample has about 390,000 distinct CDR3 sequences, with about a sixth found just once. Sequencing was carried out using PBMCs or a T cell subset sorted from them (not recorded which). The receptor set was obtained from a man younger than 30 who had mild COVID-19 (a few samples of this study predate the infection). Cell type and time point are not known.

There are a few counts of this clonotype. This chain links TRBV7-6 with TRBJ2-7; D is possibly TRBD2 (6 bases). Germline CDR1 SGHVS, CDR2 FNYEAQ. The CDR3 has 14 residues. V lost 4 bases to trimming and J lost 3 bases, with 13 bases between them. CDR3 loop: CASSSTDSGYEQYF. CDR3 nucleotide sequence: TGTGCCAGCAGCTCCACCGATAGCGGCTACGAGCAGTACTTC.

The chain uses TRBV5-1 and TRBJ2-3; 7 nucleotides align to TRBD1. V dropped 4 bases and J dropped 6; count of bases not matched to a gene: 8. The CDR3 contains 14 residues. Germline loops: CDR1 SGHRS, CDR2 YFSETQ. CDR3 sequence (DNA): TGCGCCAGCAGCCCGACAGACAGGGCTGATACGCAGTATTTT. Translation: CASSPTDRADTQYF.

This clonotype was counted only a few times. This chain uses TRBV7-3 with TRBJ2-2, with D tentatively TRBD2 (6 bases). Germline lookup yields CDR1 SGHTA and CDR2 FQGTGA. This CDR3 contains 16 residues. V was cut by 5 bases and J by 7 bases, with 20 bases left in between. The CDR3 DNA follows: TGTGCCAGCAGCAGAGCATCGGCCCTTAGCGGCGGGGAGCTGTTTTTT. It specifies CASSRASALSGGELFF.

This clonotype came up a few times. V and J are TRBV5-1 and TRBJ2-2; the D is unclear. The germline gives CDR1 SGHRS, CDR2 YFSETQ. The ends were cut back, 4 bases at V and 5 bases at J, with 9 bases in the middle. CDR3 length: 13 amino acids. The chain's CDR3 is CASSTDSTGELFF. CDR3 sequence (DNA): TGCGCCAGCAGCACTGATTCTACCGGGGAGCTGTTTTTT. The full variable domain, its missing parts supplied by reference TRBV5-1 and TRBJ2-2, is KAGVTQTPRYLIKTRGQQVTLSCSPISGHRSVSWYQQTPGQGLQFLFEYFSETQRNKGNFPGRFSGRQFSNSRSEMNVSTLELGDSALYLCASSTDSTGELFFGEGSRLTVL.

This clonotype was found a few times. The rearrangement joins TRBV7-2 to TRBJ2-1, with 8 bases that match TRBD1. This CDR3 has 15 amino acids. The germline CDR1 and CDR2 sequences are SGHTA and FQGNSA. After removal of 1 base from V and 4 bases from J, the junction contained 3 bases not matched to a gene. The CDR3 reads CASSLGTGMYNEQFF. The CDR3 DNA sequence: TGTGCCAGCAGCTTAGGGACAGGGATGTACAATGAGCAGTTCTTC.

In this sample, this clonotype turned up many times. The chain uses TRBV5-1 and TRBJ1-2; D ambiguous. The CDR3 is made up of 12 amino acids. The germline CDR1 and CDR2 sequences are SGHRS and YFSETQ. V dropped 0 bases and J dropped 4 bases, with 4 bases sitting between them. The CDR3 protein is CASSLGFYGYTF. The CDR3 region has the DNA TGCGCCAGCAGCTTGGGGTTCTATGGCTACACCTTC.

This chain links TRBV6-1 with TRBJ2-7; no definite D call. The V end was cut by 0 bases, the J end by 6 bases, with 9 bases between. Germline CDR1 reads MNHNS; CDR2 reads SASEGT. This CDR3 is 13 amino acids long. CDR3 nucleotides: TGTGCCAGCAGTGAAGCGCCTGGAACCGAGCAGTACGTC. Translation gives CASSEAPGTEQYV.

Only a few counts were recorded for this clonotype. This chain joins TRBV18 and TRBJ1-1; a weak D match, TRBD1 (6 bases). In germline, CDR1 is KGHSH, CDR2 LQKENI. The V end lost 6 bases, the J end lost 6 bases, and 20 bases lay between the germline ends. The CDR3 runs 15 residues. The CDR3 loop reads CASSPVGGERPEAFF. The DNA for the CDR3 is TGTGCCAGCTCCCCAGTTGGGGGCGAGCGTCCTGAAGCTTTCTTT.

The chain has TRBV20-1 and TRBJ2-5, with a tentative D call TRBD1 (6 bases). Germline-derived CDR1 and CDR2 are DFQATT and SNEGSKA (reference sequence). This CDR3 spans 13 amino acids. V shed 3 bases and J shed 5 bases, with 13 bases lying between them. CDR3 sequence: CSASSGARETQYF. The CDR3, as DNA: TGCAGTGCTAGTTCAGGGGCGCGGGAGACCCAGTACTTC.

The chain links TRBV10-3 to TRBJ2-1, with TRBD2 matching 12 bases. The CDR3 runs 13 residues. The V gene end was trimmed by 10 bases and the J gene end by 8 bases; junction bases not matched to a gene: 6. Germline assignment: CDR1 ENHRY and CDR2 SYGVKD. The CDR3 protein is CATRTSGEDEQFF. The CDR3 DNA is TGTGCCACGAGGACTAGCGGGGAGGATGAGCAGTTCTTC.

The chain combines TRBV29-1 with TRBJ2-7; 7 nucleotides match TRBD1. The length of the CDR3 is 12 residues. After removal of 7 bases from V and 3 bases from J, the junction contained 6 bases not matched to a gene. Germline lookup yields CDR1 SQVTM and CDR2 ANQGSEA. The CDR3 protein is CSAEGQDYEQYF. CDR3 bases: TGCAGCGCCGAAGGACAGGACTACGAGCAGTACTTC.

This clonotype has just a few counts. In DNA, the CDR3 is TGTGCCAGCAGCTTACAGCCAACCACAGATACGCAGTATTTT. Translation gives CASSLQPTTDTQYF. The V gene is TRBV7-6, the J gene TRBJ2-3; no firm D call. The CDR3 covers 14 residues. The germline V gene encodes CDR1 SGHVS and CDR2 FNYEAQ. V lost 2 bases and J lost 2, with 8 bases in between. Full variable domain (outside the CDR3, taken from reference TRBV7-6 and TRBJ2-3): GAGVSQSPRYKVTKRGQDVALRCDPISGHVSLYWYRQALGQGPEFLTYFNYEAQQDKSGLPNDRFSAERPEGSISTLTIQRTEQRDSAMYRCASSLQPTTDTQYFGPGTRLTVL.

This clonotype appeared a few times. The V call is TRBV10-3, the J call TRBJ1-1; TRBD1 might be the D (5 bases). The CDR3 is 12 amino acids. Trimming removed 4 bases at V and 8 bases at J, with 11 bases between. Germline V gene data show CDR1 as ENHRY and CDR2 as SYGVKD. The CDR3, as DNA: TGTGCCATCAGTGCTCGTGGGGCAGAAGCTTTCTTT. This gives the protein CAISARGAEAFF.

V gene TRBV27 combines with J gene TRBJ2-7; TRBD1 might be the D (5 bases). Trimming left V 4 bases short and J 3 bases short, with 16 bases between. Germline loops: CDR1 MNHEY, CDR2 SMNVEV (reference sequence). The CDR3 loop spans 15 amino acids. Here the CDR3 DNA reads TGTGCCAGCAGTTCCCTGGCAGGGTTAAACTACGAGCAGTACTTC. Its protein is CASSSLAGLNYEQYF.

The chain has TRBV5-4 and TRBJ2-5, with a tentative D call TRBD1 (6 bases). In germline, CDR1 is SGHNT, CDR2 YYREEE (reference sequence). The CDR3 loop spans 13 amino acids. V was pared by 1 base and J by 3 bases, with 7 bases between. CDR3 residues: CASSLHREETQYF. For the CDR3, the DNA is TGTGCCAGCAGCTTGCACAGGGAAGAGACCCAGTACTTC.

The gene calls are TRBV12-3 or TRBV12-4 and TRBJ2-6, with TRBD1 as a possible D gene (7 bases). The germline V and J ends were trimmed by 1 base and 0 bases, with 22 bases remaining between them. The CDR3 totals 21 residues. CDR3 nucleotides: TGTGCCAGCAGTTTAGTTCGCGTTCGGGGGACAGCGGTCTCTGGGGCCAACGTCCTGACTTTC. It translates to CASSLVRVRGTAVSGANVLTF.

V usage is TRBV7-2 and J usage is TRBJ2-3, with 9 bases that match TRBD2. V lost 3 bases, J lost 5 bases, and 6 bases stayed unmatched. CDR3 length: 15 amino acids. Per germline, CDR1 SGHTA and CDR2 FQGNSA. CDR3 nucleotides: TGTGCCAGCAGCTTGGTGCGGGGGGGCGGAGATACGCAGTATTTT. Translated, it gives CASSLVRGGGDTQYF.

Note on this clonotype: Germline is not matched at one junction end, which may reflect a read error. The chain is built from TRBV12-3 or TRBV12-4 and TRBJ2-1; 7 bases are a match to TRBD2. The CDR3 sequence is 17 residues long. For the CDR3, the DNA is TGTGCCAGCAGTTTCCGACTAGCCCCTACCCCCTACAGTGAGCAGTTCTTC. This encodes CASSFRLAPTPYSEQFF.

Of note for this clonotype: Given a much more abundant clone one base away, this may be a read error. The chain employs TRBV5-1 and TRBJ2-3; possible D gene TRBD2, 6 bases. This CDR3 is 16 amino acids long. Looked up from germline, CDR1 is SGHRS and CDR2 is YFSETQ. CDR3 nucleotide sequence: TGCGACAGCAGCTTGGAGGGCAGATCTAGCACAGATACGCAGTATTTT. Residues: CDSSLEGRSSTDTQYF.

The rearrangement links TRBV7-2 to TRBJ1-2, with 7 positions matching TRBD1. The germline gives CDR1 SGHTA, CDR2 FQGNSA. J lost 4 bases, V lost 5 bases, and 7 bases had no gene match. This CDR3 is built from 14 residues. The CDR3, as DNA: TGTGCCAGCAGCGCCGGGACAGTAACCTATGGCTACACCTTC. It codes for CASSAGTVTYGYTF.

This chain links TRBV20-1 with TRBJ2-7; a weak D match, TRBD2 (6 bases). This CDR3 spans 14 amino acids. CDR1 DFQATT and CDR2 SNEGSKA come from the germline V gene (reference sequence). Between the trimmed V and J ends, which lost 3 bases and 5 bases, there was a span of 17 bases. The CDR3 sequence: CSARPVGGEHEQYF. CDR3 DNA: TGCAGTGCTAGGCCCGTCGGGGGAGAGCACGAGCAGTACTTC.

Only a few counts were recorded for this clonotype. The chain links TRBV12-3 or TRBV12-4 to TRBJ2-5; 10 nucleotides agree with TRBD2. The CDR3 runs to 14 residues. Trimming removed 3 bases from V and 4 bases from J; junction bases left unmatched: 2. The DNA of the CDR3 is TGTGCCAGCAGTTTGGGACTAGCGTCAGAGACCCAGTACTTC. Amino acid sequence: CASSLGLASETQYF.

This clonotype occurred many times. The chain couples TRBV6-6 to TRBJ1-1; D gene unclear. The CDR3 totals 14 residues. Germline-derived CDR1 and CDR2 are MNHNY and SVGAGI (reference sequence). V was shortened by 6 bases and J by 4 bases, with 15 bases between the two germline ends. The CDR3 nucleotides read TGTGCCAGCAGCCGAAAGCCCTACAGCACTGAAGCTTTCTTT. It codes for CASSRKPYSTEAFF.

The rearrangement joins TRBV3-1 to TRBJ2-5, with D possibly TRBD2 on 6 matching bases. The V gene lost 4 bases and the J gene lost 5 bases, with 20 bases spanning the gap. Per germline, CDR1 LGHDT and CDR2 YNNKEL (reference sequence). This CDR3 is built from 16 residues. The CDR3 coding sequence is TGTGCCAGCAGCCCCCCGGGACTCTCCTGGGGGGAGACCCAGTACTTC. It is translated as CASSPPGLSWGETQYF.

This chain uses TRBV19 with TRBJ2-7; 11 bases are a match to TRBD1. V gave up 6 bases and J gave up 3 bases; unmatched junction bases: 4. The CDR3 has 14 amino acids. Germline lookup yields CDR1 LNHDA and CDR2 SQIVND (reference sequence). The CDR3 DNA is TGTGCCAGTAGGGGACAGGGGGATTTCTACGAGCAGTACTTC. Translated: CASRGQGDFYEQYF.

This rearrangement joins TRBV6-2 or TRBV6-3 to TRBJ2-5; D is unresolved. The ends were cut back, 6 bases at V and 5 bases at J, with 16 bases in the middle. This CDR3 has 14 amino acids. Germline CDR1 MNHEY, CDR2 SVGEGT. For the CDR3, the DNA is TGTGCCAGCAGGGGTCGTTACCCCCTCGAGACCCAGTACTTC. This codes for CASRGRYPLETQYF.